This is a list of T cell receptor beta chains from one sample in a study of blood T cell repertoires in COVID-19. Produced via immunoSEQ multiplex PCR; TCRdb's table is partial and in-frame only. The sample yields under 250,000 clones, more than 65% seen once. The source material was peripheral blood. All receptors derive from a woman between 25 and 40 years old who had recovered from COVID-19. Each CDR3 is given with its conserved first and last residue. D genes are given only for firm matches. Clone size is not always given. Where it is, it says once, few, many or a class for expanded clones.

abundance	v_gene	d_gene	j_gene	CDR3aa	CDR3nt
.	TRBV10-2	.	TRBJ1-1	CASSGSEVNTEAFF	TGCGCCAGCAGTGGCTCAGAGGTGAACACTGAAGCTTTCTTT
.	TRBV7-9	TRBD2	TRBJ2-1	CASSLMGLAAASYNEQFF	TGTGCCAGCAGCTTAATGGGACTAGCGGCCGCTTCCTACAATGAGCAGTTCTTC
.	TRBV9	.	TRBJ1-2	CASSVVETGSRYTF	TGTGCCAGCAGCGTAGTGGAGACCGGGTCTCGCTACACCTTC
.	TRBV9	.	TRBJ1-1	CASSAPGTLNTEAFF	TGTGCCAGCAGCGCTCCCGGGACACTGAACACTGAAGCTTTCTTT
.	TRBV6-5	TRBD2	TRBJ2-7	CASRAGTSGRDEQYF	TGTGCCAGCAGGGCCGGGACTAGCGGGCGGGACGAGCAGTACTTC
.	TRBV11-1	TRBD1	TRBJ2-1	CASSQDRDNEQFF	TGTGCCAGCAGCCAGGACAGGGATAATGAGCAGTTCTTC
few	TRBV6-5	TRBD1	TRBJ1-1	CASSYSGRQGHTEAFF	TGTGCCAGCAGTTACTCGGGACGACAGGGTCACACTGAAGCTTTCTTT
.	TRBV28	.	TRBJ2-3	CASSPRGPGTDTQYF	TGTGCCAGCAGTCCCCGAGGGCCGGGCACAGATACGCAGTATTTT
.	TRBV12-3/TRBV12-4	.	TRBJ1-2	CASSWADSYGYTF	TGTGCCAGCAGTTGGGCGGACAGCTATGGCTACACCTTC
.	TRBV2	.	TRBJ2-7	CASTDRDYEQYF	TGTGCCAGCACCGACAGAGACTACGAGCAGTACTTC
.	TRBV21-1	.	TRBJ2-7	CASSNDYRGAGSSYEQYF	TGTGCCAGCAGCAATGATTACCGGGGGGCAGGGAGCTCCTACGAGCAGTACTTC
.	TRBV28	TRBD1	TRBJ1-4	CASIGGTDNEKLFF	TGTGCCAGTATAGGGGGGACAGATAATGAAAAACTGTTTTTT
.	TRBV5-1	.	TRBJ1-1	CASSIPQGWQTEAFF	TGCGCCAGCAGCATACCTCAGGGGTGGCAAACTGAAGCTTTCTTT
.	TRBV7-2	.	TRBJ2-5	CASSLGIGGAETQYF	TGTGCCAGCAGCTTAGGGATAGGGGGTGCAGAGACCCAGTACTTC
few	TRBV11-2	.	TRBJ1-2	CASSISGTPYGYTF	TGTGCCAGCAGCATTTCCGGGACACCCTATGGCTACACCTTC
.	TRBV2	.	TRBJ2-2	CASRPGEGTTGELFF	TGTGCCAGCAGGCCAGGGGAGGGCACTACCGGGGAGCTGTTTTTT
.	TRBV9	.	TRBJ1-2	CASSVDYSSYGYTF	TGTGCCAGCAGCGTAGATTACAGCTCTTATGGCTACACCTTC
.	TRBV28	.	TRBJ1-1	CASSFLGAGASGTEAFF	TGTGCCAGCAGTTTTTTGGGGGCAGGGGCCTCAGGCACTGAAGCTTTCTTT
.	TRBV19	.	TRBJ2-4	CASREVAAGKNIQYF	TGTGCCTCCCGCGAGGTAGCGGCGGGCAAAAACATTCAGTACTTC
once	TRBV12-3/TRBV12-4	.	TRBJ2-7	CASSLASTYEQYF	TGTGCCAGCAGTTTAGCGTCCACCTACGAGCAGTACTTC
.	TRBV5-1	.	TRBJ2-2	CASSWRQPNTGELFF	TGCGCCAGCAGCTGGAGACAGCCGAACACCGGGGAGCTGTTTTTT
.	TRBV10-3	TRBD1	TRBJ2-1	CAISEPGQGWIEQFF	TGTGCCATCAGTGAACCGGGACAGGGGTGGATTGAGCAGTTCTTC